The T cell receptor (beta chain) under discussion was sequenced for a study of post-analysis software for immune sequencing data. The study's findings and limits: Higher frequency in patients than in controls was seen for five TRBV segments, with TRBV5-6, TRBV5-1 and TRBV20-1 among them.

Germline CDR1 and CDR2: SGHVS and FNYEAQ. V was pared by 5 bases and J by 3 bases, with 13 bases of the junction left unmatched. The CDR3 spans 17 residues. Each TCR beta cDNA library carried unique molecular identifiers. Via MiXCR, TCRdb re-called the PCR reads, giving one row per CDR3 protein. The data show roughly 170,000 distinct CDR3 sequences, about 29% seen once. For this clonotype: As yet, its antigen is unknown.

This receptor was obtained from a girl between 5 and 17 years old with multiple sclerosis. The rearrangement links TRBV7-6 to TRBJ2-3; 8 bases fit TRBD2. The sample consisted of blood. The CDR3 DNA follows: TGTGCCAGCAGCCCCCGGGGGGGCGGGAGTGGGACAGATACGCAGTATTTT. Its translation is CASSPRGGGSGTDTQYF.